The 29 T cell receptor beta chains below all came from one sample that was sequenced in a study of identical twins. TCRdb re-called the 5' RACE reads through MiXCR, storing one row per CDR3 protein. Of about 700,000 distinct CDR3 sequences listed, roughly 8% are singletons. The sample also formed part of further work on yellow fever vaccine responses in identical twins.

Sequencing was performed on PBMCs. These receptor sequences come from a woman under 30 in good health.

The chain carries TRBV6-5 and TRBJ2-7, with D possibly matching TRBD2 (5 bases). The CDR3 runs 15 residues. Germline V lookup: CDR1 MNHEY, CDR2 SVGAGI. Trimming removed 0 bases at V and 0 bases at J, with 9 bases between. CDR3: CASSYSEAVSYEQYF. For the CDR3, the DNA is TGTGCCAGCAGTTACTCAGAAGCGGTCTCCTACGAGCAGTACTTC.

In this sample, this clonotype turned up many times. The rearrangement joins TRBV4-3 to TRBJ2-3; perhaps TRBD1 as D (5 bases). The CDR3 spans 16 residues. The germline CDR1 and CDR2 sequences are LGHNA and YSLEER. Deletions cut 4 bases from V and 1 base from J, with 15 bases between. This CDR3 reads CASSPMVGVGTDTQYF. In nucleotides, the CDR3 is TGCGCCAGCAGCCCCATGGTAGGGGTCGGCACAGATACGCAGTATTTT.

This clonotype was observed at least ten times. The chain links TRBV20-1 to TRBJ2-4; D gene unclear. Between the trimmed V and J ends, which lost 3 bases and 0 bases, there was a span of 12 bases. This CDR3 has 15 amino acids. Germline CDR1 and CDR2: DFQATT and SNEGSKA (reference sequence). The DNA for the CDR3 is TGCAGTGCTAGCGCGATGGCTTTAGCCAAAAACATTCAGTACTTC. Translated: CSASAMALAKNIQYF.

The chain employs TRBV18 and TRBJ2-5; no definite D call. V was pared by 0 bases and J by 1 base, with 6 bases between. The CDR3 totals 14 residues. The germline gives CDR1 KGHSH, CDR2 LQKENI. The CDR3 DNA sequence: TGTGCCAGCTCACCACCGGGAATCCAAGAGACCCAGTACTTC. Its protein product is CASSPPGIQETQYF.

The J gene is TRBJ2-2, the V gene TRBV29-1, with 7 bases identical to TRBD1. V lost 5 bases, J lost 7 bases, and 7 bases stayed unmatched. This CDR3 region has 13 residues. CDR1 is SQVTM and CDR2 is ANQGSEA in the germline V gene. The CDR3 DNA reads TGCAGCGTTAGGGGGCTCTTGGGCGGGGAGCTGTTTTTT. This codes for CSVRGLLGGELFF.

The genes are TRBV11-1 and TRBJ2-4; TRBD2 agrees at 9 bases. V was clipped by 5 bases and J by 0 bases; unmatched bases: 11. Germline V gives CDR1 SGHAT, CDR2 FQDESV (reference sequence). This CDR3 is built from 18 residues. The CDR3 here is CASSPSRSGGLAKNIQYF. The CDR3 DNA reads as TGTGCCAGCAGCCCTTCACGGAGCGGGGGGTTAGCCAAAAACATTCAGTACTTC.

At least ten counts were recorded for this clonotype. This chain connects TRBV4-2 to TRBJ2-7; 9 bases are a match to TRBD2. There are 16 residues in the CDR3. Germline V gives CDR1 LGHNA, CDR2 YNFKEQ. J was trimmed by 2 bases and V by 0 bases; bases with no gene match: 5. The CDR3 protein is CASSQEAGGLPYEQYF. The CDR3 region has the DNA TGTGCCAGCAGCCAAGAAGCGGGAGGTCTCCCCTACGAGCAGTACTTC.

There are many counts of this clonotype. The CDR3 here is CASSLARGSSYNEQFF. CDR3 nucleotides: TGTGCCAGCAGTTTAGCTAGGGGTAGCTCCTACAATGAGCAGTTCTTC. The chain joins TRBV12-3 or TRBV12-4 to TRBJ2-1; a possible D gene is TRBD1 (5 bases). This CDR3 has 16 amino acids. Trimming shortened V by 0 bases and J by 0 bases, and 9 bases separated the two germline ends.

CDR3 loop: CASSLVSGQYNEQFF. The CDR3 region has the DNA TGTGCCAGCAGCTTAGTCTCGGGACAGTACAATGAGCAGTTCTTC. The chain recombines TRBV7-9 with TRBJ2-1, with 7 bases fitting TRBD1. In germline, CDR1 is SEHNR, CDR2 FQNEAQ (reference sequence). With 1 base clipped from V and 4 bases from J, the junction kept 4 bases outside the gene matches. The CDR3 consists of 15 residues.

This clonotype appeared many times. The J gene is TRBJ2-7, the V gene TRBV5-1, with D possibly matching TRBD1 (5 bases). V was trimmed by 1 base and J by 3 bases, leaving 14 bases between them. Looked up from germline, CDR1 is SGHRS and CDR2 is YFSETQ. The CDR3 is made up of 15 amino acids. The CDR3 is CASSLYSGSLYEQYF. CDR3 coding DNA: TGCGCCAGCAGCTTGTATTCAGGGTCACTCTACGAGCAGTACTTC. The variable domain in full, with the rest retrieved from reference TRBV5-1 and TRBJ2-7, is KAGVTQTPRYLIKTRGQQVTLSCSPISGHRSVSWYQQTPGQGLQFLFEYFSETQRNKGNFPGRFSGRQFSNSRSEMNVSTLELGDSALYLCASSLYSGSLYEQYFGPGTRLTVT.

This clonotype was counted only a few times. In DNA form, the CDR3 reads TGTGCCAGCAGAATAGGGGCGGGAGAAAACACCGGGGAGCTGTTTTTT. Translating it yields CASRIGAGENTGELFF. The chain carries TRBV11-2 and TRBJ2-2; 7 bases are shared with TRBD2. This CDR3 region has 16 residues. The J segment lost 2 bases and the V segment lost 6 bases, leaving 9 bases of the junction unmatched. The germline V gene encodes CDR1 SGHAT and CDR2 FQNNGV.

The rearrangement uses TRBV2 and TRBJ2-1; 8 bases are shared with TRBD2. V lost 4 bases to trimming and J lost 7 bases; unmatched junction nucleotides: 12. The CDR3 runs 16 residues. Germline V gene data show CDR1 as SNHLY and CDR2 as FYNNEI. DNA for the CDR3: TGTGCCAGCAGTGTTCGGGGGGGGGTACTACGTAATGAGCAGTTCTTC. This translates into CASSVRGGVLRNEQFF.

CDR3 in amino acids: CASSVMTRQYF. CDR3 nucleotides: TGTGCCAGCAGCGTTATGACAAGGCAGTATTTT. The rearrangement links TRBV12-3 or TRBV12-4 to TRBJ2-3; D unresolved. The V end was cut by 6 bases, the J end by 11 bases, with 12 bases between. CDR3 length equals 11 residues.

This clonotype was found many times. This chain connects TRBV12-3 or TRBV12-4 to TRBJ1-1, with TRBD1 identical over 7 bases. J lost 6 bases, V lost 3 bases, and 7 bases had no gene match. The CDR3 contains 14 residues. DNA of the CDR3: TGTGCCAGCAGTTTGTCAGGGGGGTACCCTGAAGCTTTCTTT. Its translation: CASSLSGGYPEAFF.

About this clonotype itself: Given the absence of the conserved phenylalanine or tryptophan at the CDR3 end, a read error is likely. The genes are TRBV7-2 and TRBJ2-1; D might be TRBD2 (6 bases). V gave up 5 bases and J gave up 6 bases, with 14 bases separating them. The CDR3 extends over 14 amino acids. The germline V gene encodes CDR1 SGHTA and CDR2 FQGNSA. CDR3 DNA: TGTGCCAGCAGCCCACGACTAGTTAGCAATGAGCAGTTCTTG. Its translation is CASSPRLVSNEQFL.

This clonotype was seen only a few times. The rearrangement joins TRBV20-1 to TRBJ2-7, with 9 bases aligning to TRBD1. From germline, CDR1 is DFQATT and CDR2 SNEGSKA (reference sequence). The CDR3 sequence is 14 residues long. Trimming removed 3 bases from V and 6 bases from J; junction bases left unmatched: 9. In DNA, the CDR3 is TGCAGTGCTAGTTCGGGACAGGGCCGGTCCGAGCAGTACTTC. The encoded protein is CSASSGQGRSEQYF.

This clonotype was found a few times. The chain links TRBV28 to TRBJ2-6; 9 bases fit TRBD1. The germline V gene encodes CDR1 MDHEN and CDR2 SYDVKM. The trim removed 3 bases at V and 1 base at J, leaving 4 bases unmatched. The CDR3 is 17 amino acids. The CDR3 loop is CASSFLQGASGANVLTF. The CDR3 region has the DNA TGTGCCAGCAGTTTTCTACAGGGGGCATCTGGGGCCAACGTCCTGACTTTC.

A note on this clonotype: Sequence at one end of the junction differs from germline and may be a read error. The J gene is TRBJ1-6, the V gene TRBV11-2; no clear D. The CDR3 contains 13 residues. Germline V gives CDR1 SGHAT, CDR2 FQNNGV. CDR3 DNA: TGTGCCAGCAGCTCGACATTGCTTTCACCCCTCCGCTTT. It encodes CASSSTLLSPLRF.

The chain uses TRBV9 and TRBJ2-7; 8 bases map to TRBD2. CDR3 size: 15 residues. CDR1 and CDR2 from the germline V gene are SGDLS and YYNGEE. With V trimmed by 1 base and J by 2 bases, 5 bases remained unmatched. The CDR3 reads CASSVRSGGPYEQYF. Written as DNA, the CDR3 is TGTGCCAGCAGCGTACGAAGCGGGGGACCCTACGAGCAGTACTTC.

This clonotype showed up many times. The rearrangement uses TRBV7-2 and TRBJ2-1; TRBD1 might be the D (5 bases). V shed 1 base and J shed 7 bases, with 14 bases lying between them. The CDR3 is made up of 15 amino acids. Germline V lookup: CDR1 SGHTA, CDR2 FQGNSA. This chain's CDR3 is CASSLVAGNNNEQFF. The CDR3 DNA sequence: TGTGCCAGCAGCTTAGTGGCAGGGAACAATAATGAGCAGTTCTTC.

Only a few counts were recorded for this clonotype. The rearrangement joins TRBV7-6 to TRBJ1-6, with D unresolved. The CDR3 contains 16 residues. In germline, CDR1 is SGHVS, CDR2 FNYEAQ. The germline V and J ends were trimmed by 2 bases and 0 bases, with 8 bases remaining between them. The CDR3 DNA sequence: TGTGCCAGCAGCTTATTCGGGAGCTCCTATAATTCACCCCTCCACTTT. This translates into CASSLFGSSYNSPLHF.

This rearrangement joins TRBV20-1 to TRBJ2-4; the D is unclear. This CDR3 has 14 amino acids. Germline V gives CDR1 DFQATT, CDR2 SNEGSKA (reference sequence). For the CDR3, the DNA is TGCAGCCATTCAGGTGCACTAGCCAAAAACATTCAGTACTTC. Amino acid sequence: CSHSGALAKNIQYF.

The chain links TRBV27 to TRBJ2-2; 8 positions match TRBD1. CDR1 is MNHEY and CDR2 is SMNVEV in the germline V gene (reference sequence). The CDR3 is made up of 16 amino acids. Unmatched junction bases numbered 6, after V lost 1 base and J lost 5 bases. The CDR3 sequence is CASSLFAQGETGELFF. Written as DNA, the CDR3 is TGTGCCAGCAGTTTATTCGCACAGGGGGAGACCGGGGAGCTGTTTTTT.

This clonotype has more than one count but fewer than ten. V gene TRBV20-1 combines with J gene TRBJ2-3; 10 bases are a match to TRBD2. Germline values: CDR1 DFQATT, CDR2 SNEGSKA (reference sequence). The CDR3 extends over 19 amino acids. V was clipped by 5 bases and J by 0 bases; unmatched bases: 17. The CDR3: CSAPQSGRALISSTDTQYF. DNA of the CDR3: TGCAGTGCTCCTCAAAGCGGGAGGGCCCTTATTAGTAGCACAGATACGCAGTATTTT.

This clonotype showed up just a few times. The chain carries TRBV21-1 and TRBJ2-2; no check of the table's D call, TRBD2, against the DNA was made. TRBV21-1 is annotated as a pseudogene. The CDR3 extends over 16 amino acids. The CDR3, as DNA: TGTGCCAGCAGCAAAGAAGGAGGGTATAACACCGGGGAGCTGTTTTTT. Translated, it gives CASSKEGGYNTGELFF.

The chain links TRBV20-1 to TRBJ2-3; D gene ambiguous. Per the germline V gene, CDR1 is DFQATT and CDR2 is SNEGSKA (reference sequence). The V gene lost 5 bases and the J gene lost 6 bases, with 9 bases spanning the gap. This CDR3 is built from 11 residues. Written as DNA, the CDR3 is TGCAGTGCTCCGCGTCTTGATACGCAGTATTTT. Translated, it gives CSAPRLDTQYF.

This clonotype has only a few counts. The chain joins TRBV5-1 to TRBJ2-3; D might be TRBD1 (6 bases). Germline assignment: CDR1 SGHRS and CDR2 YFSETQ. The CDR3 sequence is 14 residues long. With 4 bases removed from V and 2 bases from J, the gap between germline ends came to 11 bases. This chain's CDR3 is CASSGWGLTDTQYF. The CDR3 DNA sequence: TGCGCCAGCAGCGGCTGGGGGCTCACAGATACGCAGTATTTT.

A remark on this clonotype: This may be a read error, as it is one base from a much larger clone. The chain combines TRBV2 with TRBJ2-2, with 7 bases matching TRBD1. This CDR3 is built from 16 residues. Germline CDR1 reads SNHLY; CDR2 reads FYNNEI. The CDR3 is CASSDLSGQNTGQLFF. For the CDR3, the DNA is TGTGCCAGCAGTGATCTTTCGGGACAGAACACCGGGCAGCTGTTTTTT.

V gene TRBV25-1 combines with J gene TRBJ2-1; 8 nucleotides align to TRBD2. This CDR3 is 14 amino acids long. CDR1 is MGHDK and CDR2 is SYGVNS in the germline V gene. The ends lost 2 bases at V and 12 bases at J; junction bases unmatched: 9. For the CDR3, the DNA is TGTGCCAGCAGTGAACTAGCGGGCATGGGGGGGCAGTTCTTC. Protein product: CASSELAGMGGQFF.